This T cell receptor (beta chain) comes out of a study of blood T cell repertoires in COVID-19. Study background: Some COVID-19 samples were acute and others convalescent; all came from the United States, Italy and Spain. T cells, B-cell-depleted T cells, or PBMCs supplied cDNA or gDNA.

The germline V gene encodes CDR1 SGHTA and CDR2 FQGNSA. V lost 1 base, J lost 8 bases, and 11 bases lay in between. CDR3 length equals 13 residues. In the authors' workflow: Amplification from reference gene primers served as the basis for estimated nucleated cell counts. Here immunoSEQ multiplex PCR was the method, and the copy in TCRdb shows in-frame clones only, minus some. That table is the source of V, J and clone size, and D and trimming were worked out from the DNA. Of more than 11,000 clones in the sample, 83% were seen once. The chain is built from TRBV7-2 and TRBJ1-1; D is unresolved. Sequences were obtained from peripheral blood. The sequence was collected from an older woman with acute or convalescent COVID-19. CDR3 sequence (DNA): TGTGCCAGCAGCTTAGAAGTGTTCAGGGAAGCTTTCTTT. Amino acid sequence: CASSLEVFREAFF.